These 21 T cell receptor beta chains were all obtained from the same sample, sequenced in a study of cytomegalovirus exposure and HLA in healthy donors. The PCR employed 60 Vbeta primers together with 13 Jbeta primers. The protocol was immunoSEQ multiplex PCR, while the TCRdb copy is restricted to in-frame clones and leaves out a portion. The sample has more than 100,000 clones, around 82% seen once. The sequenced sample consisted of PBMCs. These TCRs come from a woman under 30 in good health and CMV-seropositive.

V gene TRBV5-5 combines with J gene TRBJ1-2; D gene ambiguous. Looked up from germline, CDR1 is SGHKS and CDR2 is YYEKEE (reference sequence). CDR3 length equals 16 residues. Trimming took off 0 bases at V and 5 bases at J, with 17 bases between the two ends. The CDR3 loop reads CASSLALRGQSYGYTF. The CDR3 DNA reads as TGTGCCAGCAGCTTGGCCTTGAGAGGGCAATCGTATGGCTACACCTTC.

The gene calls are TRBV2 and TRBJ2-5; D not resolved. The J call is uncertain, as TRBJ2-7 better fits the DNA end. CDR1 SNHLY and CDR2 FYNNEI come from the germline V gene. The CDR3 covers 13 residues. CDR3 amino acids: CASSIPLSYEQYF. The CDR3 DNA reads TGTGCCAGCAGTATACCCCTCTCCTACGAGCAGTACTTC.

The chain carries TRBV6-5 and TRBJ1-3; TRBD1 agrees at 7 bases. V was clipped by 5 bases and J by 1 base; unmatched bases: 5. Germline assignment: CDR1 MNHEY and CDR2 SVGAGI. The CDR3 is 15 residues long. This CDR3 reads CASSATGDSGNTIYF. CDR3 DNA sequence: TGTGCCAGCAGTGCCACAGGGGATTCTGGAAACACCATATATTTT.

The V and J genes are TRBV27 and TRBJ2-1; 11 bases line up with TRBD2. Trimming at V came to 3 bases and at J to 2 bases, leaving 9 bases not matched to a gene. This CDR3 has 18 residues. Germline assignment: CDR1 MNHEY and CDR2 SMNVEV (reference sequence). The CDR3 sequence: CASSFRRSSGRPYNEQFF. DNA for the CDR3: TGTGCCAGCAGTTTTCGGAGGTCTAGCGGGAGGCCCTACAATGAGCAGTTCTTC.

The chain combines TRBV7-6 with TRBJ2-7; 9 nucleotides match TRBD2. The germline gives CDR1 SGHVS, CDR2 FNYEAQ. J lost 3 bases, V lost 0 bases, and 0 bases had no gene match. The CDR3 has 14 residues. The chain's CDR3 is CASSLASGSYEQYF. The CDR3 region has the DNA TGTGCCAGCAGCTTAGCTAGCGGGAGCTACGAGCAGTACTTC.

This chain joins TRBV10-2 and TRBJ1-3; 8 positions agree with TRBD1. This CDR3 comprises 18 residues. With V trimmed by 3 bases and J by 4 bases, 14 bases remained unmatched. CDR1 and CDR2 (germline): WSHSY, SAAADI. The CDR3 is CASSDKDRALRKGNTIYF. Here the CDR3 DNA reads TGCGCCAGCAGTGACAAGGACAGGGCCCTACGGAAGGGAAACACCATATATTTT.

The V call is TRBV4-3, the J call TRBJ2-5; TRBD2 is a possible D gene (5 bases). Trimming pared 3 bases from V and 1 base from J, leaving 12 bases between. CDR3 length: 15 residues. From germline, CDR1 is LGHNA and CDR2 YSLEER. The CDR3 spells CASSHSLAFQETQYF. CDR3 sequence (DNA): TGCGCCAGCAGCCATTCCCTAGCTTTCCAAGAGACCCAGTACTTC.

This clone appeared a single time. This chain connects TRBV2 to TRBJ1-1; no definite D call. Per germline, CDR1 SNHLY and CDR2 FYNNEI. V dropped 8 bases and J dropped 1 base, with 11 bases sitting between them. The CDR3 length is 13 residues. CDR3 sequence (DNA): TGTGCCAGCCGCGGGGAGCCGAACACTGAAGCTTTCTTT. Its translation is CASRGEPNTEAFF.

The V gene is TRBV27, the J gene TRBJ1-1, with D maybe TRBD1 (5 bases). V was trimmed by 0 bases and J by 5 bases, leaving 16 bases between them. CDR1 MNHEY and CDR2 SMNVEV come from the germline V gene (reference sequence). This CDR3 comprises 16 residues. The CDR3 loop is CASSLSIGDVETEAFF. CDR3 DNA: TGTGCCAGCAGTTTATCGATAGGGGATGTGGAAACTGAAGCTTTCTTT.

The chain is built from TRBV19 and TRBJ2-2; D perhaps matches TRBD1 (6 bases). Deletions cut 1 base from V and 1 base from J, with 7 bases between. This CDR3 is built from 15 residues. Germline V gene data show CDR1 as LNHDA and CDR2 as SQIVND (reference sequence). For the CDR3, the DNA is TGTGCCAGTAGTATAGGGGGGCGGAACACCGGGGAGCTGTTTTTT. This sequence encodes CASSIGGRNTGELFF.

This chain joins TRBV11-2 and TRBJ2-5; 10 nucleotides align to TRBD2. The CDR3 covers 15 residues. The V and J ends lost 0 bases and 2 bases, in that order; junction bases with no gene match: 0. The V gene's germline CDR1 is SGHAT and CDR2 FQNNGV. CDR3 amino acids: CASSLELAGQETQYF. Here the CDR3 DNA reads TGTGCCAGCAGCTTAGAACTAGCGGGACAAGAGACCCAGTACTTC.

This rearrangement joins TRBV27 to TRBJ1-6, with TRBD1 identical over 7 bases. The CDR3 covers 15 residues. Germline lookup yields CDR1 MNHEY and CDR2 SMNVEV (reference sequence). The V and J ends lost 6 bases and 9 bases, in that order; junction bases with no gene match: 11. The CDR3 here is CASRPTGAFGSPLHF. CDR3 in DNA: TGTGCCAGCAGACCTACAGGGGCTTTTGGTTCACCCCTCCACTTT.

Only one count was recorded for this clone. The chain carries TRBV18 and TRBJ1-1; D is possibly TRBD1 (6 bases). Trimming shortened V by 2 bases and J by 4 bases, and 17 bases separated the two germline ends. Germline loops: CDR1 KGHSH, CDR2 LQKENI. CDR3 size: 16 residues. The CDR3 nucleotides are TGTGCCAGCTCACCATTTTCCCAGGGGATGAGCACTGAAGCTTTCTTT. As protein: CASSPFSQGMSTEAFF.

V is TRBV27 and J is TRBJ1-1; 7 bases fit TRBD1. The V and J ends lost 6 bases and 1 base, in that order; junction bases with no gene match: 5. The germline V gene encodes CDR1 MNHEY and CDR2 SMNVEV (reference sequence). The CDR3 extends over 14 amino acids. The CDR3 loop is CASSPGGPNTEAFF. DNA of the CDR3: TGTGCCAGCAGCCCAGGGGGACCGAACACTGAAGCTTTCTTT.

The V call is TRBV7-6, the J call TRBJ2-7; TRBD2 might be the D (6 bases). V lost 3 bases, J lost 3 bases, and 9 bases lay in between. CDR1 SGHVS and CDR2 FNYEAQ come from the germline V gene. The CDR3 runs to 13 residues. The CDR3 loop reads CASSLGLVYEQYF. CDR3 bases: TGTGCCAGCAGCTTGGGACTGGTCTACGAGCAGTACTTC. Combining the CDR3 with reference TRBV7-6 and TRBJ2-7 gives the whole variable domain GAGVSQSPRYKVTKRGQDVALRCDPISGHVSLYWYRQALGQGPEFLTYFNYEAQQDKSGLPNDRFSAERPEGSISTLTIQRTEQRDSAMYRCASSLGLVYEQYFGPGTRLTVT.

This chain links TRBV2 with TRBJ2-3; 10 nucleotides agree with TRBD2. CDR3 size: 17 residues. Trimming at V came to 11 bases and at J to 6 bases, leaving 20 bases not matched to a gene. Germline CDR1 and CDR2: SNHLY and FYNNEI. The CDR3 DNA sequence: TGTGCCTCCCACGGCACCCGGGACCAGCGGGAGGGGGATACGCAGTATTTT. It codes for CASHGTRDQREGDTQYF.

This clone was counted a few times. This rearrangement joins TRBV7-6 to TRBJ1-6; D not certain. Per germline, CDR1 SGHVS and CDR2 FNYEAQ. V was clipped by 2 bases and J by 0 bases, with 11 bases between them. This CDR3 has 17 amino acids. CDR3 coding DNA: TGTGCCAGCAGCTTACTCGTCCCCCCCTCCTATAATTCACCCCTCCACTTT. Translation: CASSLLVPPSYNSPLHF.

The chain combines TRBV7-2 with TRBJ2-1; D might be TRBD1 (6 bases). The germline V and J ends were trimmed by 7 bases and 5 bases, with 15 bases remaining between them. This CDR3 is built from 14 residues. Germline V CDR1 and CDR2: SGHTA, FQGNSA. The CDR3 here is CASKPQGLDNEQFF. CDR3 in DNA: TGTGCCAGCAAACCACAGGGTCTTGACAATGAGCAGTTCTTC.

The V call is TRBV14, the J call TRBJ2-1; no firm D call. The germline V and J ends were trimmed by 1 base and 7 bases, with 11 bases remaining between them. Germline V gene lookup returns CDR1 SGHDN and CDR2 FVKESK. The CDR3 runs 14 residues. CDR3 nucleotide sequence: TGTGCCAGCAGCCAAGCGTTTGTGAGAAATGAGCAGTTCTTC. Its protein product is CASSQAFVRNEQFF.

This clone occurred once. The gene calls are TRBV4-1 and TRBJ1-6, with TRBD1 matching 10 bases. Trimming removed 4 bases from V and 10 bases from J; junction bases left unmatched: 7. Looked up from germline, CDR1 is MGHRA and CDR2 is YSYEKL. CDR3 size: 15 residues. DNA for the CDR3: TGCGCCAGCAGCCGAACCGGGACAGGGGTCTCACCCCTCCACTTT. It yields the protein CASSRTGTGVSPLHF.

The rearrangement uses TRBV28 and TRBJ2-7; 8 bases are a match to TRBD1. CDR1 and CDR2 from the germline V gene are MDHEN and SYDVKM. V gave up 4 bases and J gave up 3 bases; unmatched junction bases: 11. The CDR3 runs 16 residues. CDR3 coding DNA: TGTGCCAGCAGTTCTTCCCCCGGGACAGGATTCTACGAGCAGTACTTC. This encodes CASSSSPGTGFYEQYF.